Below are 18 T cell receptor beta chains sequenced from a single sample in a study of cytomegalovirus exposure and HLA in healthy donors. Generated by immunoSEQ multiplex PCR, the TCRdb table keeps only in-frame clones and is missing some. This sample has more than 60,000 clones, with around nine tenths found just once. Sequenced material: PBMCs. The receptors were sampled from a woman aged 18-29 years in good health and CMV-seronegative.

The rearrangement joins TRBV6-4 to TRBJ2-1; D not certain. The ends were cut back, 1 base at V and 4 bases at J, with 23 bases in the middle. The germline V gene encodes CDR1 MRHNA and CDR2 SNTAGT. This CDR3 has 19 amino acids. The CDR3 protein is CASSDLNCRGPLKYNEQFF. The DNA of the CDR3 is TGTGCCAGCAGTGACTTGAACTGTCGTGGGCCTTTAAAATACAATGAGCAGTTCTTC.

The gene calls are TRBV19 and TRBJ1-5, with 9 bases identical to TRBD1. The CDR3 is 13 residues long. Germline loops: CDR1 LNHDA, CDR2 SQIVND (reference sequence). Germline trimming cut 7 bases from V and 6 bases from J; bases unmatched to any gene: 4. CDR3 loop: CASKQGAGQPQHF. The DNA for the CDR3 is TGTGCCAGTAAACAGGGGGCGGGTCAGCCCCAGCATTTT.

This rearrangement joins TRBV27 to TRBJ2-1; 11 bases agree with TRBD2. After removal of 7 bases from V and 6 bases from J, the junction contained 8 bases not matched to a gene. Germline-derived CDR1 and CDR2 are MNHEY and SMNVEV (reference sequence). The CDR3 has 15 amino acids. The CDR3 nucleotides read TGTGCCAGCAACATGGGACTAGCGGAAGGCAATGAGCAGTTCTTC. It encodes CASNMGLAEGNEQFF.

The chain recombines TRBV5-1 with TRBJ2-7; 7 bases are a match to TRBD1. This CDR3 region has 16 residues. The V gene end was trimmed by 0 bases and the J gene end by 2 bases; junction bases not matched to a gene: 8. Germline V CDR1 and CDR2: SGHRS, YFSETQ. CDR3 region: CASSLESTGLAYEQYF. For the CDR3, the DNA is TGCGCCAGCAGCTTGGAATCGACAGGGCTAGCCTACGAGCAGTACTTC.

The chain links TRBV4-3 to TRBJ1-2; unclear D gene. The CDR3 runs 14 residues. CDR1 is LGHNA, CDR2 YSLEER, per germline. V was clipped by 4 bases and J by 7 bases, with 16 bases between them. The CDR3 spells CASSRGDRAGGYTF. CDR3 nucleotides: TGCGCCAGCAGCCGCGGTGATAGGGCGGGTGGCTACACCTTC.

The rearrangement uses TRBV5-1 and TRBJ2-2; TRBD2 might be the D (6 bases). The CDR3 length is 13 residues. Germline CDR1 and CDR2: SGHRS and YFSETQ. V lost 2 bases to trimming and J lost 5 bases, with 7 bases between them. The CDR3 region is CASSFRETGELFF. In DNA form, the CDR3 reads TGCGCCAGCAGCTTCCGGGAGACCGGGGAGCTGTTTTTT.

The CDR3 sequence: CASSQGRGTEAFF. The CDR3 bases are TGTGCCAGCAGCCAAGGCAGGGGCACTGAAGCTTTCTTT. V usage is TRBV14 and J usage is TRBJ1-1; D is perhaps TRBD1 (6 bases). The CDR3 length is 13 residues. V lost 1 base, J lost 4 bases, and 7 bases lay in between. The germline V gene encodes CDR1 SGHDN and CDR2 FVKESK.

The rearrangement uses TRBV5-1 and TRBJ2-7; 7 bases are shared with TRBD2. Losses at the gene ends were 6 bases for V and 6 bases for J; bases not matched to a gene: 15. The length of the CDR3 is 15 residues. Germline V gene lookup returns CDR1 SGHRS and CDR2 YFSETQ. For the CDR3, the DNA is TGCGCCAGCAACGGGGGTACGCGGGAGCTTGGCGAGCAGTACTTC. Translating it yields CASNGGTRELGEQYF.

This clone was seen once. V is TRBV15 and J is TRBJ2-3; TRBD1 is a possible D gene (5 bases). Trimming took 0 bases from V and 2 from J, leaving 15 bases between them. CDR1 and CDR2 from the germline V gene are LNHNV and YYDKDF (reference sequence). The CDR3 extends over 17 amino acids. The DNA of the CDR3 is TGTGCCACCAGCAGAGATTGGGTAGGGGAAGACACAGATACGCAGTATTTT. It encodes CATSRDWVGEDTDTQYF.

The rearrangement joins TRBV28 to TRBJ1-1; 9 nucleotides match TRBD1. The V segment lost 6 bases and the J segment 8 bases; nucleotides outside the gene matches: 10. The CDR3 has 14 amino acids. Germline lookup yields CDR1 MDHEN and CDR2 SYDVKM. As DNA, the CDR3 is TGTGCCAGCAGCCCATACATCGGGACAGGGGAAGCTTTCTTT. Translated, it gives CASSPYIGTGEAFF.

The chain employs TRBV7-6 and TRBJ1-3, with D possibly being TRBD1 (6 bases). This CDR3 region has 17 residues. V shed 4 bases and J shed 0 bases, with 16 bases lying between them. Germline values: CDR1 SGHVS, CDR2 FNYEAQ. CDR3 region: CASSWRTASSSGNTIYF. In nucleotides, the CDR3 is TGTGCCAGCAGCTGGAGGACAGCGTCAAGCTCTGGAAACACCATATATTTT. Supplemented by reference TRBV7-6 and TRBJ1-3, the full variable domain reads GAGVSQSPRYKVTKRGQDVALRCDPISGHVSLYWYRQALGQGPEFLTYFNYEAQQDKSGLPNDRFSAERPEGSISTLTIQRTEQRDSAMYRCASSWRTASSSGNTIYFGEGSWLTVV.

The chain recombines TRBV2 with TRBJ1-2; D perhaps matches TRBD1 (6 bases). Trimming left V 2 bases short and J 6 bases short, with 13 bases between. The CDR3 contains 14 residues. Germline V gives CDR1 SNHLY, CDR2 FYNNEI. CDR3 loop: CASSENRERNGYTF. Written as DNA, the CDR3 is TGTGCCAGCAGTGAAAACAGGGAAAGGAATGGCTACACCTTC.

This clone was counted once. The rearrangement uses TRBV7-9 and TRBJ2-7; 7 nucleotides match TRBD2. The germline V gene encodes CDR1 SEHNR and CDR2 FQNEAQ (reference sequence). The CDR3 consists of 15 residues. After removal of 10 bases from V and 5 bases from J, the junction contained 17 bases not matched to a gene. In DNA form, the CDR3 reads TGTGCCACAGAGATGTTGGCGGGAGAGTCCCACGAGCAGTACTTC. Its translation is CATEMLAGESHEQYF.

The V gene is TRBV7-6, the J gene TRBJ2-1, with TRBD1 identical over 9 bases. With 5 bases clipped from V and 10 bases from J, the junction kept 12 bases outside the gene matches. Germline assignment: CDR1 SGHVS and CDR2 FNYEAQ. This CDR3 region has 15 residues. CDR3 sequence: CASSAGTGFSLEQFF. The CDR3 DNA reads as TGTGCCAGCAGCGCCGGGACAGGGTTCTCCTTGGAGCAGTTCTTC.

CDR3 sequence reads: CASSFRQGALEQYF. The CDR3 DNA reads TGTGCCAGCAGTTTTCGACAGGGGGCGCTTGAGCAGTACTTC. This chain links TRBV27 with TRBJ2-7; 10 positions match TRBD1. V lost 3 bases and J lost 7; bases outside the gene matches: 6. The CDR3 covers 14 residues. CDR1 is MNHEY and CDR2 is SMNVEV in the germline V gene (reference sequence).

V gene TRBV9 combines with J gene TRBJ2-3, with 11 bases aligning to TRBD2. The V and J ends lost 0 bases and 1 base, in that order; junction bases with no gene match: 1. This CDR3 comprises 16 residues. From germline, CDR1 is SGDLS and CDR2 YYNGEE. CDR3 nucleotides: TGTGCCAGCAGCGTAGCACTAGCGGGGGGCACAGATACGCAGTATTTT. It codes for CASSVALAGGTDTQYF.

V and J are TRBV5-1 and TRBJ1-1; 9 bases are a match to TRBD1. The V and J ends lost 4 bases and 6 bases, in that order; junction bases with no gene match: 10. The CDR3 contains 15 residues. Germline CDR1 reads SGHRS; CDR2 reads YFSETQ. This CDR3 reads CASSAETGGAAEAFF. CDR3 nucleotide sequence: TGCGCCAGCAGCGCGGAAACAGGGGGCGCGGCTGAAGCTTTCTTT.

The chain recombines TRBV15 with TRBJ1-5; D is undetermined. Between the trimmed V and J ends, which lost 0 bases and 1 base, there was a span of 10 bases. This CDR3 is 16 amino acids long. Germline values: CDR1 LNHNV, CDR2 YYDKDF (reference sequence). CDR3 nucleotides: TGTGCCACCAGCAGAGATTACGAGAAGAGCAATCAGCCCCAGCATTTT. Translated: CATSRDYEKSNQPQHF.